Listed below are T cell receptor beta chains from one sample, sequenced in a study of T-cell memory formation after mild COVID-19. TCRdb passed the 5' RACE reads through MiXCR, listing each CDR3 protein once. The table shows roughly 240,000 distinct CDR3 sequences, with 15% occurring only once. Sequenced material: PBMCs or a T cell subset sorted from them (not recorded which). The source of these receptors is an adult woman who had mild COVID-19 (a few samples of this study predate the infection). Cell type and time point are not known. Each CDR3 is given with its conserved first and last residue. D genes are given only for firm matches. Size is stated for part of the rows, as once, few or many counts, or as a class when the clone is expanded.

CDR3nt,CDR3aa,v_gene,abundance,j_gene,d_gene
TGTGCCAGCAGCGTACAGGGGGGCACTGAAGCTTTCTTT,CASSVQGGTEAFF,TRBV12-3/TRBV12-4,NA,TRBJ1-1,TRBD1
TGTGCCAGCAGCGACTCAACGGGGGGGACCCAGTACTTC,CASSDSTGGTQYF,TRBV9,many,TRBJ2-5,TRBD2
TGTGCCAGCAGCGTGGCCCCATCGGATACGCAGTATTTT,CASSVAPSDTQYF,TRBV9,NA,TRBJ2-3,NA
TGTGCCAGCAGCCCTGGACTAGCGGGGGCCCCCTACGAGCAGTACTTC,CASSPGLAGAPYEQYF,TRBV4-2,few,TRBJ2-7,TRBD2
TGTGCCAGCAGCTTAGGTCCTAGCGGAGGTGAGCAGTTCTTC,CASSLGPSGGEQFF,TRBV7-9,few,TRBJ2-1,TRBD2
TGTGCCAGTAGTATAGGGTGGGGCTCCTACGAGCAGTACTTC,CASSIGWGSYEQYF,TRBV19,few,TRBJ2-7,NA
TGTGCCAGCAGCTCTTCTAGCGGCACCACAGATACGCAGTATTTT,CASSSSSGTTDTQYF,TRBV9,NA,TRBJ2-3,TRBD2
TGTGCCAGCAGCTTACGGTTAGGGAACACCGGGGAGCTGTTTTTT,CASSLRLGNTGELFF,TRBV7-8,once,TRBJ2-2,NA
TGCAGTGTCAGAGACAGGAGCAAAGGCTACACCTTC,CSVRDRSKGYTF,TRBV20-1,few,TRBJ1-2,NA
TGTGCCAGCTCACCGATACAGGGGGACACTGAAGCTTTCTTT,CASSPIQGDTEAFF,TRBV18,NA,TRBJ1-1,TRBD1
TGTGCCAGCAGCGTCTTAAGCGGGGGAGCTGGAAACACCATATATTTT,CASSVLSGGAGNTIYF,TRBV9,few,TRBJ1-3,NA
TGCGCCAGCAGCTTGGACAGCTCCTCGGGTGGCTACACCTTC,CASSLDSSSGGYTF,TRBV5-1,NA,TRBJ1-2,NA
TGTGCCAGTAGTTCGTATGGGTACGAGCAGTACTTC,CASSSYGYEQYF,TRBV19,few,TRBJ2-7,NA
TGCAGTGCTAGAGCCCCAGGACGGCACAGCACTGAAGCTTTCTTT,CSARAPGRHSTEAFF,TRBV20-1,few,TRBJ1-1,NA
TGCAGTGCTAGCGGGATGTCCTACGAGCAGTACTTC,CSASGMSYEQYF,TRBV20-1,NA,TRBJ2-7,NA
TGTGCCAGCCGTCGTAGCGGGGGCCAAGAGACCCAGTACTTC,CASRRSGGQETQYF,TRBV6-2/TRBV6-3,NA,TRBJ2-5,TRBD2
TGTGCCATCAGTGGGGGGGGACCGAGTCACATGGGCACTGAAGCTTTCTTT,CAISGGGPSHMGTEAFF,TRBV10-3,few,TRBJ1-1,NA